The clone carrying this T cell receptor beta chain was recorded many times. The sample belongs to a study of regulatory T cells in long-lasting Graves disease. Study context: Graves' patients diagnosed newly had used antithyroid drugs under 3 months.

Combining iRepertoire HTBI primers with Arm-PCR of CDR3 regions, the authors built TCR beta libraries. TCRdb itself ran the multiplex PCR reads through MiXCR, one entry per CDR3 protein. The top ten hold less than 15% of the sample, which has 450,000 to 500,000 distinct CDR3 sequences, around 15% seen once. Regarding time point: newly diagnosed GD, antithyroid drugs for less than 3 months. From RNA extracted from PBMCs, the TCR library was made. The germline V and J ends were trimmed by 6 bases and 1 base, with 13 bases remaining between them. Germline CDR1 and CDR2: MNHEY and SVGEGT. The CDR3 is 15 amino acids. These same data were also listed under a study on T cells in Graves' hyperthyroidism and ophthalmopathy.

This TCR came from a man between 35 and 55 years old with Graves disease. Sequenced material: peripheral blood mononuclear cells (PBMCs), taken at new diagnosis, from a patient treated with antithyroid drugs. The chain links TRBV6-2 or TRBV6-3 to TRBJ1-3, with D possibly TRBD1 on 6 matching bases. Here the CDR3 reads CASRTTGTSGNTIYF. CDR3 DNA: TGTGCCAGCAGGACAACAGGGACTTCTGGAAACACCATATATTTT.